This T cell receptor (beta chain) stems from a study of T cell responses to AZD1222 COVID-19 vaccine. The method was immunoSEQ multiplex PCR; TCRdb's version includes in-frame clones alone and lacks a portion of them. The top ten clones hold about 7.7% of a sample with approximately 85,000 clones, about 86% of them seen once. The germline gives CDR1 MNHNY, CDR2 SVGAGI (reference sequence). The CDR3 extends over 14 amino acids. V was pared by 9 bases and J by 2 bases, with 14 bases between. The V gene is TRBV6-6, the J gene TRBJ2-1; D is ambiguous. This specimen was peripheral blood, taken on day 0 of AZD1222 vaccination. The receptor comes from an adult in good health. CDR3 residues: CASAYSRTYNEQFF. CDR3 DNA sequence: TGTGCCAGTGCCTATAGCCGTACCTACAATGAGCAGTTCTTC.